This T cell receptor beta chain was documented in a study of T cell repertoires in ileal Crohn's disease (dated by TCRdb to between 2018 and 2020). Looking at the study overall: The median duration of disease was approximately 7.9 years, and at the time of surgery approximately 33% of patients were active smokers. Every patient underwent surgery because of a complication, which was stricturing disease in about 60% and penetrating disease in about 40%. Postoperative therapy was given to about half of the patients, with thiopurines administered to about a dozen patients and anti-TNF agents administered to 18 patients. TCR repertoire analysis was performed in about 59 Crohn's disease patients drawn from a prospective multicentre cohort. The study was conducted in parallel with a multicentre cohort that was designed to identify predictors of early endoscopic recurrence following ileocolonic resection. Endoscopic postoperative recurrence was defined as a Rutgeerts score above i0. A total of 170 or so mucosal samples from approximately 57 patients were sequenced, collected from several sites on the surgical specimen and at postoperative endoscopy.

Adults with ileal or ileocolonic Crohn's disease and an indication for ileocolonic resection were eligible for inclusion. Before DNA extraction, whole ileal mucosal biopsies were kept frozen at -80 degrees C. Genomic DNA was isolated from frozen whole biopsies using a TRizol-based method, and the DNA was quantified with a NanoDrop 2000 spectrophotometer. The paper as a whole reports these results and caveats: Only a subgroup of patients, of unstated size, had their mucosal CD4 and CD8 T cells sorted and sequenced. Compared with CD4 T cells, sorted CD8 T cells held more high-frequency clones, which suggests that the mucosal expansions were mostly CD8. A significantly higher proportion of clonal expansions was observed in active smokers at surgery than in non-smokers (25.9% vs 17.9%, p=0.02). Higher high-frequency clone percentages at surgery were associated with endoscopic recurrence; all patients with clonality above 26.8% (18/57) had recurrence.

For commercial TCRB immunosequencing, approximately 460 nanograms of biopsy DNA were submitted for each sample. CDR3 regions were amplified from genomic DNA by Adaptive Biotechnology using a two-step, amplification bias-controlled multiplex PCR. The first PCR used primers for every V and J gene segment; the second PCR added barcodes and Illumina adapters. CDR3 libraries were sequenced on an Illumina instrument. The study's own analysis went as follows. Analysis combined the vendor-provided pipelines with custom analysis of raw data in R/Bioconductor under R version 3.3.0. Clonality, which ranges from 0 to 1, was calculated as the inverse of the normalised Shannon entropy across all productive clones. High-frequency clones were defined as the share of the repertoire occupied by the top 100 clones, with only clones passing a 95% confidence test being retained. Overlap between samples was measured with the Morisita-Horn index, while repertoire diversity was measured with the Simpson index. TCRdb limited this immuneACCESS table to in-frame rearrangements with V and J called. A share of clones is missing; checked studies link under half to unresolved V genes, and the rest is unexplained. Clone size and V and J calls were adopted from that table, with D and trimming inferred from the DNA. This sample comprises around 8,200 clones, roughly 80% of them detected only once. The top ten hold roughly 8.9% of the sample.

Worth noting for this clone: Its antigen is unknown. No much larger clone is present one base from it, and per-base qualities are unavailable.

In the germline V gene, CDR1 corresponds to ENHRY and CDR2 to SYGVKD. V was cut back by 0 bases and J by 4 bases, leaving a gap of 9 bases between them. Inclusive of the bounding cysteine and phenylalanine, the CDR3 is 14 residues long. The kept DNA is CDR3 alone, 42 bases in frame from the first base. The sequencing input was ileal tissue. This receptor was taken from an adult with Crohn's disease. The rearranged chain carries TRBV10-3 and TRBJ1-2, with no confidently assigned D gene. The nucleotide sequence is TGTGCCATCAGTGAGTCGACTAGGGCCTATGGCTACACCTTC. It specifies CAISESTRAYGYTF.